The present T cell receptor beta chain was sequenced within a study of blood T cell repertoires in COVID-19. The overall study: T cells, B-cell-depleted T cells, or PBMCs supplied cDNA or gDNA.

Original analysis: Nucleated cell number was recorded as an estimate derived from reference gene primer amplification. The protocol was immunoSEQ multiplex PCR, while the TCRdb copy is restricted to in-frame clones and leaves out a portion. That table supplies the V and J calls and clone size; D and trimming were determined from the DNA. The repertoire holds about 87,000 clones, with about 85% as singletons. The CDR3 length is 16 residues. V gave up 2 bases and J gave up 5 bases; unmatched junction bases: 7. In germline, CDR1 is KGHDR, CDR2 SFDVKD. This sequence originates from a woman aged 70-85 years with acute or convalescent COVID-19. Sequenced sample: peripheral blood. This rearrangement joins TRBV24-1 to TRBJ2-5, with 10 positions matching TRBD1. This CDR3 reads CATSDSGTGDDETQYF. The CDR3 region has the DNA TGTGCCACCAGTGATTCCGGGACAGGGGACGATGAGACCCAGTACTTC.